This T cell receptor beta chain was recovered during a study of T-cell reconstitution after alpha-beta-depleted transplantation in children (dated by TCRdb to about 2016). About the full investigation: Using TCR repertoire profiling, the study quantitatively followed how T-cell immune reconstitution unfolded in children after TCRalphabeta/CD19-depleted allogeneic hematopoietic cell transplantation. Study-wide findings and limitations: Over the following months the frequencies of hyperexpanded clones went down, and after one year T-cell counts and TCRbeta diversity were mostly credited to newly produced T cells. In some patients, the high TCRbeta diversity seen at day 60 was put down to recipient T cells and intrathymic progenitors that had survived conditioning. About two months after transplant, the apparently early recovery of alphabetaT-cell counts reportedly depended on just several hundred clones that had expanded rapidly and came from non-depleted graft cells.

This clonotype occurred a few times. No cognate antigen has been identified for it. The input lacks base qualities; no much larger clone sits a single base away. Trimming removed 7 bases from V and 0 bases from J, leaving 15 bases between the germline ends. The germline V gene yields KGHDR for CDR1 and SFDVKD for CDR2. The CDR3 runs 16 residues from the cysteine to the phenylalanine. The retained sequence is limited to the CDR3, 48 bases, with the frame set at the first base. The library was made by PCR. The instrument was an Illumina HiSeq 2500. To normalize quantification of the TCRbeta repertoire, the TCR libraries were built with molecular barcoding that relied on unique molecular identifiers. Through fastp at Q25 and MiXCR, TCRdb rebuilt clones from the public reads, retaining in-frame beta chains. Here each entry gathers all rows of one CDR3 protein and keeps the most common genes and DNA. For this sample there are about 310,000 distinct CDR3 sequences; about a quarter appear just once. The ten largest make up roughly 11% of the sample.

According to the study, the label for this sample's treatment or condition signals: allogeneic hematopoietic cell transplantation with graft depleted of TCRalphabeta T cells and CD19 B cells. The transplant recipients were children given TCRalphabeta/CD19-depleted allogeneic hematopoietic cell grafts. This TCR was sampled from a male patient aged 10 to 17 who had a stem cell transplant for acute lymphoblastic leukemia, so the T cells may come from the graft donor. The rearranged segments are TRBV24-1 and TRBJ2-1, and TRBD2 may be the D gene, going by 5 matching bases. Source: PBMCs, mostly from graft donor cells, taken 180 days after TCRalphabeta/CD19-depleted stem cell transplant. The CDR3 sequence is CATSPIDTSSYNEQFF. The DNA is TGTGCCACCAGCCCAATAGACACTAGCTCCTACAATGAGCAGTTCTTC.